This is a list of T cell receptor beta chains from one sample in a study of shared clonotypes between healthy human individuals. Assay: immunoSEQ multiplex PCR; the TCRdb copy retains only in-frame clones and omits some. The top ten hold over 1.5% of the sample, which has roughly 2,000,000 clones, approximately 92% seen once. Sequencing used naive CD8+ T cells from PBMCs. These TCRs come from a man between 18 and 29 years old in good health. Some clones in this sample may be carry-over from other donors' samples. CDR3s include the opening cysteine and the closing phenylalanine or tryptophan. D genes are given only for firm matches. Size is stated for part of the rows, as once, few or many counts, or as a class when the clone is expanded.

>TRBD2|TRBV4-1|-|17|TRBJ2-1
CASSQGRGLAEGVGQFF
TGCGCCAGCAGCCAAGGGAGGGGACTAGCGGAGGGGGTTGGGCAGTTCTTC
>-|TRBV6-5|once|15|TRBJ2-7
CASSYFVGGGDEQYF
TGTGCCAGCAGTTACTTTGTAGGAGGGGGCGACGAGCAGTACTTC
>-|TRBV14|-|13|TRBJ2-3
CASSQHTTDTQYF
TGTGCCAGCAGCCAGCATACCACAGATACGCAGTATTTT
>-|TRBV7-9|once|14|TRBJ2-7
CASSLAGQGYEQYF
TGTGCCAGCAGCTTAGCAGGGCAGGGCTACGAGCAGTACTTC
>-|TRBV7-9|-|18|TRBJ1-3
CASSAPLPATASGNTIYF
TGTGCCAGCAGCGCCCCCCTCCCGGCGACAGCCTCTGGAAACACCATATATTTT
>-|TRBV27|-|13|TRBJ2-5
CASSPRGPETQYF
TGTGCCAGCAGTCCTAGGGGCCCAGAGACCCAGTACTTC
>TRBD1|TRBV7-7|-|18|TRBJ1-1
CASSLNTGAAIVGTEAFF
TGTGCCAGCAGCTTAAATACAGGGGCCGCAATTGTTGGCACTGAAGCTTTCTTT
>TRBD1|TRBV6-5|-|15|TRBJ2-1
CASSTGQGSYNEQFF
TGTGCCAGCAGTACCGGACAGGGCTCCTACAATGAGCAGTTCTTC
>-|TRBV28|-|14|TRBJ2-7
CASSLVGPTYEQYF
TGTGCCAGCAGTTTGGTAGGGCCCACATACGAGCAGTACTTC
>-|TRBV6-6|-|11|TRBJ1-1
CASSRYTEAFF
TGTGCCAGCAGCCGATACACTGAAGCTTTCTTT
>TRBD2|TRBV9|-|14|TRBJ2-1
CASSVGGRGDEQFF
TGTGCCAGCAGCGTAGGCGGGAGGGGTGATGAGCAGTTCTTC
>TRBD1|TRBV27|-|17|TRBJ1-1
CASRSIQGALMGTEAFF
TGTGCCAGCAGATCTATCCAGGGGGCGCTGATGGGCACTGAAGCTTTCTTT
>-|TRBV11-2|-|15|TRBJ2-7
CASSSREGPAHEQYF
TGTGCCAGCAGCTCGCGCGAGGGCCCAGCGCACGAGCAGTACTTC
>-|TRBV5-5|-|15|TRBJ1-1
CASSFEGRRNTEAFF
TGTGCCAGCAGCTTCGAGGGACGTCGGAACACTGAAGCTTTCTTT
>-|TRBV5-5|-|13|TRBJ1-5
CASSPSGHQPQHF
TGTGCCAGCAGCCCCTCGGGCCATCAGCCCCAGCATTTT
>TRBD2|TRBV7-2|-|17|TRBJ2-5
CASSLRRAGFEQETQYF
TGTGCCAGCAGCTTACGAAGAGCGGGATTCGAGCAAGAGACCCAGTACTTC
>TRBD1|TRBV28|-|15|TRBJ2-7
CASSIAGTGDNEQYF
TGTGCCAGCAGCATCGCCGGGACAGGGGATAACGAGCAGTACTTC
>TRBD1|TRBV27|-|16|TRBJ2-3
CASNRGRRSSTDTQYF
TGTGCCAGCAACAGGGGGCGGCGATCTAGCACAGATACGCAGTATTTT
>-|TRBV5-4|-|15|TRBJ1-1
CASSLEQGFNTEAFF
TGTGCCAGCAGCTTGGAACAGGGATTTAACACTGAAGCTTTCTTT
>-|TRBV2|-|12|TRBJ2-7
CASTGGGYEQYF
TGTGCCAGCACGGGTGGAGGCTACGAGCAGTACTTC
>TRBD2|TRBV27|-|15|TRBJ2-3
CASSSQLADTDTQYF
TGTGCCAGCAGTTCCCAGCTAGCGGACACAGATACGCAGTATTTT
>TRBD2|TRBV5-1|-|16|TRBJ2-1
CASSLLLNGRSNEQFF
TGCGCCAGCAGCTTATTACTTAACGGGAGGAGCAATGAGCAGTTCTTC
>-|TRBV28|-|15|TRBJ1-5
CASSPRGVSNQPQHF
TGTGCCAGCAGCCCCCGGGGGGTAAGCAATCAGCCCCAGCATTTT
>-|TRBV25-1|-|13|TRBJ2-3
CASSEQSTDTQYF
TGTGCCAGCAGTGAACAGAGCACAGATACGCAGTATTTT
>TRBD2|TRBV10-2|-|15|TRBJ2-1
CASSEMTSGNYEQFF
TGCGCCAGCAGTGAGATGACTAGCGGGAACTATGAGCAGTTCTTC
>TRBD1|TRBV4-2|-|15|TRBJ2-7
CASSQVDRETYEQYF
TGTGCCAGCAGCCAAGTAGACAGGGAGACCTACGAGCAGTACTTC
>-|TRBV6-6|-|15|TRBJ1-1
CASSLERDKSTEAFF
TGTGCCAGCAGCTTGGAAAGGGACAAATCCACTGAAGCTTTCTTT
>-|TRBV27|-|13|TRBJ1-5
CASSPGRNQPQHF
TGTGCCAGCAGCCCCGGAAGGAATCAGCCCCAGCATTTT
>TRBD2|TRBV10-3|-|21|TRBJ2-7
CAISGFTPGLAGAEAGYEQYF
TGTGCCATCAGTGGATTTACACCAGGACTAGCGGGAGCGGAGGCGGGCTACGAGCAGTACTTC
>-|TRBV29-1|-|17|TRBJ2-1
CSVFKVSGQSSYNEQFF
TGCAGCGTTTTTAAGGTGAGCGGGCAAAGCTCCTACAATGAGCAGTTCTTC